In its sample, the clone carrying this T cell receptor beta chain was seen once. What it binds is unknown. The data are from a study of graft-versus-host responses after intestinal transplantation. The V segment lost 7 bases and the J segment 7 bases; nucleotides outside the gene matches: 11. The CDR3 runs to 15 residues. CDR1 and CDR2 (germline): MNHNS, SASEGT. Study observations and caveats: Recipient bone marrow held GvH clones, some seen earlier in ileum or blood.

The repertoire was sequenced with immunoSEQ multiplex PCR; TCRdb's copy has only in-frame clones and lacks some. The sample contains more than 65,000 clones, less than 95% of which appear only once. This receptor was taken from a human donor who received an intestinal transplant. The starting material was unstimulated CD8+ T cells sorted from spleen or lymph node cells, obtained before intestinal transplant. The chain has TRBV6-1 and TRBJ2-1, with 9 bases fitting TRBD1. The CDR3 spells CASTTDRGKGNEQFF. In DNA, the CDR3 is TGTGCCAGCACCACAGACAGGGGGAAAGGGAATGAGCAGTTCTTC.